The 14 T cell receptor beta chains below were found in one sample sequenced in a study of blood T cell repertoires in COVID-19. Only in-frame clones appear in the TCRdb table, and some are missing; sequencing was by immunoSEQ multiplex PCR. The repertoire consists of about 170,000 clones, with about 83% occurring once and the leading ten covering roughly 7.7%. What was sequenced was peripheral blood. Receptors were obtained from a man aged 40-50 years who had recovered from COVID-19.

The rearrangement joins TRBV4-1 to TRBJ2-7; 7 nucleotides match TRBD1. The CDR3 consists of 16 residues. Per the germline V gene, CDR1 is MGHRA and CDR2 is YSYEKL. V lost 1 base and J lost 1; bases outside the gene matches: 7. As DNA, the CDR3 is TGCGCCAGCAGCCAAGGACGGACAGGCGTTTCCTACGAGCAGTACTTC. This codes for CASSQGRTGVSYEQYF.

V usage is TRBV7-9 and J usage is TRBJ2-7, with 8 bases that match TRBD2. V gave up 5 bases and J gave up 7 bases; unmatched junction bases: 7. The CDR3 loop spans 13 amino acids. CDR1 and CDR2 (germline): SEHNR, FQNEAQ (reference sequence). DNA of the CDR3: TGTGCCAGCAGCCAGGACGGGAGGGGAGAGCAGTACTTC. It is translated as CASSQDGRGEQYF. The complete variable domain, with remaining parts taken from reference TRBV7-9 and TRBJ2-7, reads DTGVSQNPRHKITKRGQNVTFRCDPISEHNRLYWYRQTLGQGPEFLTYFQNEAQLEKSRLLSDRFSAERPKGSFSTLEIQRTEQGDSAMYLCASSQDGRGEQYFGPGTRLTVT.

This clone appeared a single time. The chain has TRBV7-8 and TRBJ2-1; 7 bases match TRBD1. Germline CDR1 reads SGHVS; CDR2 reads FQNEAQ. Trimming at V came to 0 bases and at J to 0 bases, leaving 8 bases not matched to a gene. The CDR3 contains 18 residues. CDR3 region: CASSLAIGAGGSYNEQFF. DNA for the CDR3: TGTGCCAGCAGCTTAGCCATAGGAGCAGGGGGCTCCTACAATGAGCAGTTCTTC.

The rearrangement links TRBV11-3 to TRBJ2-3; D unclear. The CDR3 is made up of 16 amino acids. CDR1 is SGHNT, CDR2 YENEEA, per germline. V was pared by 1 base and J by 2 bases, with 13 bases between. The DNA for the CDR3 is TGTGCCAGCAGCTTAGGGCCTGACGGGTTCACAGATACGCAGTATTTT. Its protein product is CASSLGPDGFTDTQYF.

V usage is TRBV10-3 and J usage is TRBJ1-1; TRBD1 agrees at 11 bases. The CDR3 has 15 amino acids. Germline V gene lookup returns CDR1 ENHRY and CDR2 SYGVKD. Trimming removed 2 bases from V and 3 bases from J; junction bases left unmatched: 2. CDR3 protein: CAISEGDRGYTEAFF. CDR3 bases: TGTGCCATCAGTGAGGGGGACAGGGGGTACACTGAAGCTTTCTTT.

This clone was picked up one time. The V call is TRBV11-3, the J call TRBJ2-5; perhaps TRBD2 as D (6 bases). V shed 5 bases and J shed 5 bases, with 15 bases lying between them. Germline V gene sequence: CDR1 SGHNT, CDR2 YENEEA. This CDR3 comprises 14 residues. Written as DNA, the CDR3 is TGTGCCAGCAGCCCTACCCGGGGGTTGGAGACCCAGTACTTC. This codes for CASSPTRGLETQYF.

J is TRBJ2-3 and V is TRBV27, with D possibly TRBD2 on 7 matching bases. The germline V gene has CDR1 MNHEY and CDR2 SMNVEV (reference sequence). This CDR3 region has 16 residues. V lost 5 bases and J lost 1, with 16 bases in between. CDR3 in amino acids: CASSPLGGGRTDTQYF. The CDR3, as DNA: TGTGCCAGCAGTCCCCTGGGCGGGGGCCGCACAGATACGCAGTATTTT.

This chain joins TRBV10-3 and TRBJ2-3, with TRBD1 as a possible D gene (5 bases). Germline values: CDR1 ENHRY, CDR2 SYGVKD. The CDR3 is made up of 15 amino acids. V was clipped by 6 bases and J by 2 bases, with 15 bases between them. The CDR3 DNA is TGTGCCATCAGGGGGCGCGGTGGAATCACAGATACGCAGTATTTT. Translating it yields CAIRGRGGITDTQYF.

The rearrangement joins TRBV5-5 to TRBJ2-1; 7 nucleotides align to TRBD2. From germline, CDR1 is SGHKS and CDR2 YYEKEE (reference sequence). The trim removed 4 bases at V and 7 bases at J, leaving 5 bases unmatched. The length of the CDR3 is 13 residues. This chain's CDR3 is CASSQGRENEQFF. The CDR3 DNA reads TGTGCCAGCAGCCAAGGGCGGGAGAATGAGCAGTTCTTC.

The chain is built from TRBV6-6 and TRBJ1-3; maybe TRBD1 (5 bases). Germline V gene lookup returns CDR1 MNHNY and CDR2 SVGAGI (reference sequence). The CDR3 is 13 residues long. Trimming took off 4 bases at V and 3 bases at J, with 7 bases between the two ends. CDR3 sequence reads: CASSSRVGNTIYF. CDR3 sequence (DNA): TGTGCCAGCAGTTCCAGGGTTGGAAACACCATATATTTT.

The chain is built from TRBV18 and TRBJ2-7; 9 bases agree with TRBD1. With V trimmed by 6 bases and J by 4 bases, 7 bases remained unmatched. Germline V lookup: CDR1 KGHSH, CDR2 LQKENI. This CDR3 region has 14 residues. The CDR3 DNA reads TGTGCCAGCTCTGCAGGACAGGGGACGTACGAGCAGTACTTC. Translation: CASSAGQGTYEQYF.

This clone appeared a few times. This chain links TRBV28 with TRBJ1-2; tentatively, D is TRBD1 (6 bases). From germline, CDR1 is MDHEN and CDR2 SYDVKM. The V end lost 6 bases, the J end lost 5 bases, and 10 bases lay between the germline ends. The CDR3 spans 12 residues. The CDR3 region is CASRTGTYGYTF. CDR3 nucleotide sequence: TGTGCCAGCAGAACAGGGACGTATGGCTACACCTTC.

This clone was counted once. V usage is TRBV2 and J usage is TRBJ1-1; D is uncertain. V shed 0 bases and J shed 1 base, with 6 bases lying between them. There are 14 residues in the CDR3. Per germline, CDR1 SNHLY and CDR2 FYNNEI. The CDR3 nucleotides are TGTGCCAGCAGTGAAGCGCTAGGGAACACTGAAGCTTTCTTT. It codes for CASSEALGNTEAFF.

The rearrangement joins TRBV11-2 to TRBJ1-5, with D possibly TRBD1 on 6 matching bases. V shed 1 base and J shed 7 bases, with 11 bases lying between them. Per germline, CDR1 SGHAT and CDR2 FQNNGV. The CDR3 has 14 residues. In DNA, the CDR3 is TGTGCCAGCAGCTTAGGGGGAGGGGGACAGCCCCAGCATTTT. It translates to CASSLGGGGQPQHF.